The entry below gives a single T cell receptor beta chain sequence along with its context. What it binds is not known. The ends lost 5 bases at V and 4 bases at J; junction bases unmatched: 17. The CDR3 is 19 residues long. Germline V gene lookup returns CDR1 SGHAT and CDR2 FQNNGV. This was a deep-level run. Produced via immunoSEQ multiplex PCR; TCRdb's table is partial and in-frame only. Of 2 million to 2.5 million clones in the sample, 95% were seen once. This sample is drawn from a study of shared clonotypes between healthy human individuals. Study results and caveats: Clonotypes shared by all four donors outscored non-shared clonotypes in generation probability. The small donor group covered limited genetic and exposure diversity.

The sample comprised naive CD4+ T cells sorted from blood. Documented subset: CD45RA+ positively selected. This TCR was recovered from a young man in good health. The V call is TRBV11-2, the J call TRBJ2-5; 12 bases agree with TRBD1. The CDR3 sequence: CASSPRTLGTGGRVETQYF. The CDR3 nucleotides read TGTGCCAGCAGCCCTCGTACCCTTGGGACAGGGGGCAGGGTAGAGACCCAGTACTTC.